Presented here are 31 T cell receptor beta chains from one specimen sequenced in a study of T-cell reconstitution after alpha-beta-depleted transplantation in children. Unique molecular identifiers were incorporated during preparation of the TCRbeta library. A single record per CDR3 protein comes from TCRdb applying MiXCR to the PCR reads. In the table there are fewer than 450,000 distinct CDR3 sequences, 15% to 20% of which are singletons. Sequences were derived from PBMCs, mostly from graft donor cells, sampled 360 days after TCRalphabeta/CD19-depleted stem cell transplant. The receptors come from a male patient under 10 years old who had a stem cell transplant for acute lymphoblastic leukemia, so the T cells may come from the graft donor.

The rearrangement links TRBV27 to TRBJ2-1, with D perhaps TRBD2 (6 bases). CDR1 is MNHEY and CDR2 is SMNVEV in the germline V gene (reference sequence). This CDR3 is 15 amino acids long. The V end was cut by 2 bases, the J end by 4 bases, with 12 bases between. The CDR3 DNA is TGTGCCAGCAGTTTAGAGGAGGGCGAGTACAATGAGCAGTTCTTC. This encodes CASSLEEGEYNEQFF.

This clonotype was counted a few times. The V gene is TRBV20-1, the J gene TRBJ2-1, with TRBD2 matching 8 bases. V lost 2 bases and J lost 9; bases outside the gene matches: 6. From germline, CDR1 is DFQATT and CDR2 SNEGSKA (reference sequence). There are 13 residues in the CDR3. In DNA form, the CDR3 reads TGCAGTGCTAGAAAAGCGGGAGTGAGTGAGCAGTTCTTC. It yields the protein CSARKAGVSEQFF.

This clonotype has only a few counts. CDR3 loop: CATYASSTDTQYF. CDR3 DNA sequence: TGTGCCACTTATGCTAGCAGCACAGATACGCAGTATTTT. V gene TRBV28 combines with J gene TRBJ2-3; weak D call: TRBD2 (5 bases). CDR3 length: 13 residues. CDR1 is MDHEN, CDR2 SYDVKM, per germline. The germline V and J ends were trimmed by 10 bases and 0 bases, with 11 bases remaining between them.

The sample holds a few counts of this clonotype. The chain uses TRBV5-1 and TRBJ2-2; a weak D match, TRBD2 (5 bases). The germline V gene has CDR1 SGHRS and CDR2 YFSETQ. V lost 1 base and J lost 7, with 17 bases in between. The CDR3 totals 16 residues. As DNA, the CDR3 is TGCGCCAGCAGCTTGTCCCTAGCTTCAATGCTCGGGGAGCTGTTTTTT. It translates to CASSLSLASMLGELFF.

The chain couples TRBV4-1 to TRBJ1-4, with 7 positions matching TRBD1. Germline CDR1 and CDR2: MGHRA and YSYEKL. This CDR3 region has 15 residues. The V gene end was trimmed by 1 base and the J gene end by 11 bases; junction bases not matched to a gene: 10. CDR3 sequence: CASSQVRNRGGKLFF. DNA for the CDR3: TGCGCCAGCAGCCAAGTTCGCAACAGGGGTGGCAAACTGTTTTTT.

This clonotype was picked up many times. The J gene is TRBJ1-2, the V gene TRBV12-3 or TRBV12-4; no clear D gene. The CDR3 covers 12 residues. Trimming took off 6 bases at V and 3 bases at J, with 8 bases between the two ends. CDR3 sequence reads: CASRMLHYGYTF. As DNA, the CDR3 is TGTGCCAGCAGAATGCTACACTATGGCTACACCTTC.

This clonotype turned up a few times. This sequence joins TRBV5-1 and TRBJ2-5; 7 bases align to TRBD1. Per the germline V gene, CDR1 is SGHRS and CDR2 is YFSETQ. This CDR3 comprises 14 residues. Losses at the gene ends were 4 bases for V and 2 bases for J; bases not matched to a gene: 5. Here the CDR3 reads CASSRPGQQETQYF. The CDR3 region has the DNA TGCGCCAGCAGCCGACCGGGACAGCAAGAGACCCAGTACTTC.

In this sample, this clonotype turned up a few times. This sequence joins TRBV7-6 and TRBJ1-1, with D unclear. Per the germline V gene, CDR1 is SGHVS and CDR2 is FNYEAQ. CDR3 length: 11 amino acids. V lost 3 bases and J lost 8, with 7 bases in between. The CDR3 bases are TGTGCCAGCAGCTTTGGCGGGGAAGCTTTCTTT. This codes for CASSFGGEAFF.

This clonotype appeared a few times. This rearrangement joins TRBV20-1 to TRBJ2-1, with D tentatively TRBD1 or TRBD2 (5 bases each). This CDR3 is 14 amino acids long. V was clipped by 5 bases and J by 1 base, with 12 bases between them. In germline, CDR1 is DFQATT, CDR2 SNEGSKA (reference sequence). This chain's CDR3 is CSAAGTYSYNEQFF. The CDR3 DNA reads as TGCAGTGCTGCCGGGACCTATTCCTACAATGAGCAGTTCTTC.

This clonotype was counted between two and nine times. The chain recombines TRBV5-4 with TRBJ1-2; D perhaps matches TRBD1 (5 bases). The V end was cut by 0 bases, the J end by 6 bases, with 12 bases between. Germline-derived CDR1 and CDR2 are SGHNT and YYREEE (reference sequence). This CDR3 region has 14 residues. CDR3 sequence reads: CASSLDPGRNGYTF. For the CDR3, the DNA is TGTGCCAGCAGCTTGGACCCAGGGAGGAATGGCTACACCTTC.

This clonotype has just a few counts. CDR3: CATSEAGGTGANVLTF. The CDR3 bases are TGTGCCACCAGTGAGGCAGGGGGTACTGGGGCCAACGTCCTGACTTTC. The chain carries TRBV24-1 and TRBJ2-6, with TRBD1 identical over 7 bases. With 4 bases clipped from V and 2 bases from J, the junction kept 4 bases outside the gene matches. Germline CDR1 KGHDR, CDR2 SFDVKD. CDR3 length equals 16 residues.

The V and J genes are TRBV6-1 and TRBJ2-7; D may match TRBD1 or TRBD2 (5 bases each). Germline V CDR1 and CDR2: MNHNS, SASEGT. The CDR3 is made up of 13 amino acids. Trimming took off 7 bases at V and 6 bases at J, with 16 bases between the two ends. The CDR3 DNA sequence: TGTGCCAGCATCCCCCAACCGGGGCTCGAGCAGTACTTC. It yields the protein CASIPQPGLEQYF.

The rearrangement uses TRBV7-2 and TRBJ2-4, with D possibly matching TRBD2 (5 bases). V lost 5 bases and J lost 0, with 14 bases in between. The CDR3 runs 16 residues. CDR1 and CDR2 (germline): SGHTA, FQGNSA. CDR3 sequence reads: CASSPSGTLAKNIQYF. The CDR3 DNA reads as TGTGCCAGCAGCCCGAGCGGTACCCTAGCCAAAAACATTCAGTACTTC.

This clonotype was detected only a few times. The rearrangement uses TRBV5-1 and TRBJ2-4, with 8 bases lining up with TRBD2. With V trimmed by 4 bases and J by 0 bases, 12 bases remained unmatched. Looked up from germline, CDR1 is SGHRS and CDR2 is YFSETQ. The CDR3 spans 18 residues. This CDR3 is CASSTTSGGVLAKNIQYF. Here the CDR3 DNA reads TGCGCCAGCAGCACCACTAGCGGTGGAGTCCTAGCCAAAAACATTCAGTACTTC. Full variable domain (remainder filled in from reference TRBV5-1 and TRBJ2-4): KAGVTQTPRYLIKTRGQQVTLSCSPISGHRSVSWYQQTPGQGLQFLFEYFSETQRNKGNFPGRFSGRQFSNSRSEMNVSTLELGDSALYLCASSTTSGGVLAKNIQYFGAGTRLSVL.

This clonotype was counted ten times or more. The chain recombines TRBV6-2 or TRBV6-3 with TRBJ2-7; 9 bases agree with TRBD2. The V segment lost 2 bases and the J segment 2 bases; nucleotides outside the gene matches: 4. CDR1 is MNHEY and CDR2 is SVGEGT in the germline V gene. The CDR3 covers 15 residues. The CDR3 DNA reads TGTGCCAGCAGTTACGGCGGACTAGCGCCCTACGAGCAGTACTTC. It is translated as CASSYGGLAPYEQYF.

This clonotype was seen ten or more times. J is TRBJ2-7 and V is TRBV20-1; D may be TRBD1 or TRBD2 (5 bases each). The V gene's germline CDR1 is DFQATT and CDR2 SNEGSKA (reference sequence). V lost 3 bases to trimming and J lost 4 bases, with 10 bases between them. The CDR3 contains 12 residues. CDR3: CSASRDAYEQYF. The DNA for the CDR3 is TGCAGTGCTAGTAGGGACGCATACGAGCAGTACTTC.

With regard to this clonotype: With a much larger clone just one base away, this may be a read error. The chain uses TRBV2 and TRBJ2-2; 8 bases are a match to TRBD2. The germline gives CDR1 SNHLY, CDR2 FYNNEI. The V gene end was trimmed by 6 bases and the J gene end by 3 bases; junction bases not matched to a gene: 6. This CDR3 is 15 amino acids long. The CDR3 region is CASSTQTSDTGELFF. The CDR3 DNA is TGTGCCAGCAGCACACAGACTAGCGACACCGGGGAGCTGTTTTTT.

This clonotype was seen repeatedly, ten times or more. The J gene is TRBJ2-1, the V gene TRBV7-9; the D gene is possibly TRBD2 (5 bases). Trimming removed 0 bases at V and 4 bases at J, with 13 bases between. CDR1 SEHNR and CDR2 FQNEAQ come from the germline V gene (reference sequence). The CDR3 is made up of 16 amino acids. The CDR3 spells CASSLALAPGYNEQFF. CDR3 in DNA: TGTGCCAGCAGCTTAGCCCTAGCCCCCGGTTACAATGAGCAGTTCTTC.

This clonotype was seen only a few times. The V gene is TRBV11-2, the J gene TRBJ2-7, with TRBD1 as a possible D gene (5 bases). The CDR3 is 18 amino acids. In germline, CDR1 is SGHAT, CDR2 FQNNGV. Trimming shortened V by 2 bases and J by 1 base, and 21 bases separated the two germline ends. The DNA for the CDR3 is TGTGCCAGCAGCTTATTTCCGGAGTGGGCAGGGTGGTCCTACGAGCAGTACTTC. It encodes CASSLFPEWAGWSYEQYF.

This clonotype occurred many times. This sequence joins TRBV24-1 and TRBJ2-3; 8 nucleotides line up with TRBD1. The CDR3 runs 16 residues. Germline trimming cut 3 bases from V and 1 base from J; bases unmatched to any gene: 5. Germline V gene lookup returns CDR1 KGHDR and CDR2 SFDVKD. The CDR3 protein is CATSDPGQGGTDTQYF. Here the CDR3 DNA reads TGTGCCACCAGTGATCCCGGACAGGGAGGCACAGATACGCAGTATTTT.

This clonotype was seen a few times. The chain has TRBV6-2 or TRBV6-3 and TRBJ1-1; possible D gene TRBD1, 5 bases. The CDR3 extends over 15 amino acids. The V gene's germline CDR1 is MNHEY and CDR2 SVGEGT. Trimming cost V 6 bases and J 0 bases, with 14 bases left between them. The CDR3, as DNA: TGTGCCAGCAGCGGGGGTCCAAACATGAACACTGAAGCTTTCTTT. It encodes CASSGGPNMNTEAFF.

This clonotype was seen many times. The J gene is TRBJ2-3, the V gene TRBV4-2, with D possibly being TRBD1 (5 bases). This CDR3 is 20 amino acids long. Between the trimmed V and J ends, which lost 4 bases and 2 bases, there was a span of 28 bases. Germline V gene sequence: CDR1 LGHNA, CDR2 YNFKEQ. The CDR3 sequence: CASSLKWGAAHQVATDTQYF. CDR3 DNA sequence: TGTGCCAGCAGCCTGAAGTGGGGCGCGGCCCACCAGGTAGCCACAGATACGCAGTATTTT.

The V and J genes are TRBV10-2 and TRBJ2-3; 9 bases fit TRBD2. The CDR3 extends over 13 amino acids. Germline lookup yields CDR1 WSHSY and CDR2 SAAADI. Trimming took 0 bases from V and 14 from J; bases not matched to a gene: 6. This CDR3 is CASSESRGRARYF. CDR3 nucleotide sequence: TGCGCCAGCAGTGAGTCCCGCGGGAGGGCGAGGTATTTT.

V usage is TRBV10-2 and J usage is TRBJ2-5; D is ambiguous. There are 13 residues in the CDR3. V lost 7 bases to trimming and J lost 1 base, with 10 bases between them. Germline V gives CDR1 WSHSY, CDR2 SAAADI. The CDR3, as DNA: TGCGCCAGCACGGCTAGTCCCCAAGAGACCCAGTACTTC. It codes for CASTASPQETQYF.

This clonotype has just a few counts. The V gene is TRBV20-1, the J gene TRBJ2-2; D remains ambiguous. V was pared by 3 bases and J by 8 bases, with 7 bases between. Looked up from germline, CDR1 is DFQATT and CDR2 is SNEGSKA (reference sequence). This CDR3 comprises 11 residues. Written as DNA, the CDR3 is TGCAGTGCTAGTAAGGGAGGGGAGCTGTTTTTT. Amino acids: CSASKGGELFF.

This clonotype was observed a handful of times. The genes are TRBV5-5 and TRBJ2-7, with unresolved D. V lost 2 bases, J lost 2 bases, and 11 bases lay in between. The length of the CDR3 is 14 residues. Germline V gene lookup returns CDR1 SGHKS and CDR2 YYEKEE (reference sequence). CDR3 region: CASSFDTITYEQYF. The CDR3 DNA is TGTGCCAGCAGCTTCGACACGATCACCTACGAGCAGTACTTC. Based on the CDR3 plus reference TRBV5-5 and TRBJ2-7, the full variable domain is DAGVTQSPTHLIKTRGQQVTLRCSPISGHKSVSWYQQVLGQGPQFIFQYYEKEERGRGNFPDRFSARQFPNYSSELNVNALLLGDSALYLCASSFDTITYEQYFGPGTRLTVT.

This clonotype has at least ten counts. V usage is TRBV9 and J usage is TRBJ2-2; the D is unclear. Trimming left V 4 bases short and J 2 bases short, with 3 bases between. Looked up from germline, CDR1 is SGDLS and CDR2 is YYNGEE. This CDR3 has 12 residues. CDR3 in DNA: TGTGCCAGCAGCCGCAACACCGGGGAGCTGTTTTTT. Translation: CASSRNTGELFF.

The chain recombines TRBV4-2 with TRBJ2-5, with 7 bases fitting TRBD1. Losses at the gene ends were 1 base for V and 1 base for J; bases not matched to a gene: 9. The germline V gene encodes CDR1 LGHNA and CDR2 YNFKEQ. This CDR3 region has 17 residues. CDR3 region: CASSQVWAGGTQETQYF. The CDR3 nucleotides read TGTGCCAGCAGCCAAGTTTGGGCAGGGGGTACCCAAGAGACCCAGTACTTC.

This chain joins TRBV6-1 and TRBJ2-1, with 14 bases fitting TRBD2. The ends lost 10 bases at V and 9 bases at J; junction bases unmatched: 5. This CDR3 is built from 13 residues. CDR1 and CDR2 (germline): MNHNS, SASEGT. This CDR3 reads CAIGTSGSGEQFF. The CDR3 DNA sequence: TGTGCCATCGGGACTAGCGGGAGCGGTGAGCAGTTCTTC.

This clonotype appeared a few times. This rearrangement joins TRBV6-5 to TRBJ2-1; 7 bases fit TRBD2. V lost 5 bases to trimming and J lost 9 bases; unmatched junction nucleotides: 16. Per the germline V gene, CDR1 is MNHEY and CDR2 is SVGAGI. The CDR3 is 16 amino acids. Here the CDR3 reads CASSPRPGLVPGEQFF. CDR3 coding DNA: TGTGCCAGCAGTCCTAGGCCCGGACTAGTCCCGGGTGAGCAGTTCTTC.

V and J are TRBV20-1 and TRBJ2-5; 8 nucleotides line up with TRBD1. After removal of 5 bases from V and 0 bases from J, the junction contained 14 bases not matched to a gene. The CDR3 spans 17 residues. Germline V lookup: CDR1 DFQATT, CDR2 SNEGSKA (reference sequence). CDR3: CSAPRTGRSPYQETQYF. In DNA, the CDR3 is TGCAGTGCTCCGAGGACAGGGAGGTCCCCGTACCAAGAGACCCAGTACTTC.